The clone carrying this T cell receptor beta chain has just a few counts. The CDR3 regions of TCR beta were amplified from RNA transcripts. First-round RT-PCR with HTBI primers amplified the TCR CDR3 region. TCRdb recomputed calls from the multiplex PCR reads with MiXCR, one row per CDR3 protein. Of under 600,000 distinct CDR3 sequences in the sample, about 16% were seen once. These data come from a study of T cells in Graves' hyperthyroidism and ophthalmopathy. Source material: blood. The source is a woman in her forties with Graves' ophthalmopathy.

This CDR3 is CASSTGAGGVFADTQYF. The CDR3 DNA reads as TGTGCCAGCAGCACTGGGGCGGGAGGTGTTTTCGCAGATACGCAGTATTTT. The rearrangement joins TRBV9 to TRBJ2-3, with TRBD2 matching 8 bases. With 4 bases clipped from V and 4 bases from J, the junction kept 14 bases outside the gene matches. Looked up from germline, CDR1 is SGDLS and CDR2 is YYNGEE. There are 17 residues in the CDR3.